Sequencing of this TCR beta chain was carried out in a study of CD8 T cell repertoires and HIV-1 epitope variants. Germline CDR1 reads SSHAT; CDR2 reads FNYEAQ (reference sequence). This CDR3 spans 13 amino acids. Sequencing used immunoSEQ multiplex PCR; TCRdb keeps in-frame clones, though not all of them. The sample carries thousands of clones, roughly 70% recorded once. This clone came up a few times. What it recognizes is unknown. A junction end diverges from the germline sequence, so it may reflect a read error. The chain joins TRBV7-7 to TRBJ1-5, with a possible D match to TRBD1 (6 bases). The source is a male donor with HIV. Sequencing was carried out using cultured CD8+ T cells derived from PBMCs. CDR3 sequence: CASSLGGVEPQHF. As DNA, the CDR3 is TGTGCTAGCAGCTTAGGGGGGGTCGAGCCCCAGCATTTT.